This T cell receptor beta chain was recovered during a study of blood T cell repertoires in COVID-19. Study-wide background: Samples taken during acute and convalescent COVID-19 were collected in the United States, Italy and Spain.

Profiling relied on immunoSEQ multiplex PCR, and the TCRdb table lists in-frame clones only, not all of them. This repertoire shows under 150,000 clones, around 88% found once; its top ten account for more than 25%. Looked up from germline, CDR1 is SGHRS and CDR2 is YFSETQ. With 3 bases clipped from V and 5 bases from J, the junction kept 4 bases outside the gene matches. The length of the CDR3 is 15 residues. The sample consisted of peripheral blood. This clonotype was obtained from a human donor in a cohort sampled during active COVID-19. The chain employs TRBV5-1 and TRBJ2-5; TRBD2 aligns across 13 bases. The CDR3 loop is CASSSLAGGRETQYF. The DNA of the CDR3 is TGCGCCAGCAGCTCACTAGCGGGGGGGCGTGAGACCCAGTACTTC.